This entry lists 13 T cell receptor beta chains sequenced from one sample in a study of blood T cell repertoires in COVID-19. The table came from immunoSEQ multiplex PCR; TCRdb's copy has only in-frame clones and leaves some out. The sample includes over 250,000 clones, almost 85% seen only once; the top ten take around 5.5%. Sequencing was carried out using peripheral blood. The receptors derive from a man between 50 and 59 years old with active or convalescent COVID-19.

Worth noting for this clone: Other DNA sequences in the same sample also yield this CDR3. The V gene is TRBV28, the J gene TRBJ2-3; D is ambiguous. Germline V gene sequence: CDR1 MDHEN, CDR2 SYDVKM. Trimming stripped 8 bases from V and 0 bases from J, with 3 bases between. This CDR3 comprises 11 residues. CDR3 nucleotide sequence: TGTGCCAGCTCAAGCACAGATACGCAGTATTTT. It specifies CASSSTDTQYF.

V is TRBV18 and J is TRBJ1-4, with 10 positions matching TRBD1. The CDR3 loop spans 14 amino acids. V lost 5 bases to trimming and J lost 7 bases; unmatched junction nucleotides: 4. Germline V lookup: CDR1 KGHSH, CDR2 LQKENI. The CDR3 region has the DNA TGTGCCAGCTCAAGGGGGACAGGGGCTGAAAAACTGTTTTTT. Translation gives CASSRGTGAEKLFF.

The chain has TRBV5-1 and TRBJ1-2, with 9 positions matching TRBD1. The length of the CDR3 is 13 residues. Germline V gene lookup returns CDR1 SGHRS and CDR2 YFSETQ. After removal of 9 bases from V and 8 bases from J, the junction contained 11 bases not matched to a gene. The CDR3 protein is CATRDRDGEGYTF. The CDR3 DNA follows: TGCGCCACCAGGGACAGGGACGGTGAAGGCTACACCTTC.

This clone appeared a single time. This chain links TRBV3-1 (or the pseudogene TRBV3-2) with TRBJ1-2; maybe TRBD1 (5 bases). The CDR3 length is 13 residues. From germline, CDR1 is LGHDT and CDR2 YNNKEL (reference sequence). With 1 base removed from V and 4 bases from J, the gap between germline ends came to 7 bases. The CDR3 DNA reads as TGTGCCAGCAGCCAAGGGGGCCCCTATGGCTACACCTTC. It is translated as CASSQGGPYGYTF.

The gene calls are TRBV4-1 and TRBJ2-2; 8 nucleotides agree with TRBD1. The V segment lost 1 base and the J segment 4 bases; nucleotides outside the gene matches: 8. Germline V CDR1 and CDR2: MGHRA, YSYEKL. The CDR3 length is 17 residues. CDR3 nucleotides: TGCGCCAGCAGCCAAGTGGCAGGACAGGGCCGCACCGGGGAGCTGTTTTTT. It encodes CASSQVAGQGRTGELFF.

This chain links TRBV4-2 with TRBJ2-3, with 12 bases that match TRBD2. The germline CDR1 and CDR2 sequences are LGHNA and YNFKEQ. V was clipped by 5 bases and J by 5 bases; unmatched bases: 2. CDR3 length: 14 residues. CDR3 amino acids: CASSLGLAGDTQYF. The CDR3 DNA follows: TGTGCCAGCAGCTTGGGACTAGCGGGAGATACGCAGTATTTT.

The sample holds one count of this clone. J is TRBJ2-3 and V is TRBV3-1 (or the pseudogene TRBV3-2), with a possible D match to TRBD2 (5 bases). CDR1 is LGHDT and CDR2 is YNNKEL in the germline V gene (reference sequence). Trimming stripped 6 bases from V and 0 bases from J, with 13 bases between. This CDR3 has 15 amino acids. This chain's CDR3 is CASSHRGPSTDTQYF. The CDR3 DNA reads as TGTGCCAGCAGTCATCGGGGTCCTAGCACAGATACGCAGTATTTT.

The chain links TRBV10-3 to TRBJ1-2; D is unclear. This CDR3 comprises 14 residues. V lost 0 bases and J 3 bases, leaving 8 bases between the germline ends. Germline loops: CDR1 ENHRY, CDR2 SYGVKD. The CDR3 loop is CAISESSGYYGYTF. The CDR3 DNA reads TGTGCCATCAGTGAGTCATCAGGATACTATGGCTACACCTTC.

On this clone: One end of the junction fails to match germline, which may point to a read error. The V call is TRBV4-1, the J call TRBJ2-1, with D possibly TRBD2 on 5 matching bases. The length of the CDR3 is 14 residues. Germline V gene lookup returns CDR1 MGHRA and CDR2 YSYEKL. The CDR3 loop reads CASSQDSPEGLEVF. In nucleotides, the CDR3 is TGCGCCAGCAGCCAAGATTCCCCCGAGGGCTTGGAAGTCTTC.

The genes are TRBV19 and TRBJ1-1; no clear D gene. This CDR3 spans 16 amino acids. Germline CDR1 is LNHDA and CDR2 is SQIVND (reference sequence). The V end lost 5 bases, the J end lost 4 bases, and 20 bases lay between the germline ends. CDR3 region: CASSPAGGRLFTEAFF. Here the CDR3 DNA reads TGTGCCAGTAGTCCGGCGGGTGGCAGGTTATTCACTGAAGCTTTCTTT.

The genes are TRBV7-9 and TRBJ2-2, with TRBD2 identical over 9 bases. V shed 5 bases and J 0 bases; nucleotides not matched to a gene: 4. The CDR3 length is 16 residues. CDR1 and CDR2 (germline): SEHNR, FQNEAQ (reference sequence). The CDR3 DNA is TGTGCCAGCAGCACCCGGACTAGCGCGAACACCGGGGAGCTGTTTTTT. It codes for CASSTRTSANTGELFF.

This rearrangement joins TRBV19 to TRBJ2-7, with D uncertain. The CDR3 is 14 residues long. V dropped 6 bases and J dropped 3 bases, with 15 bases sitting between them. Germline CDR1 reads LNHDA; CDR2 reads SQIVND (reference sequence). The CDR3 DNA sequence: TGTGCCAGTAGCCGGGTAGCTTCTCGCTACGAGCAGTACTTC. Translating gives CASSRVASRYEQYF.

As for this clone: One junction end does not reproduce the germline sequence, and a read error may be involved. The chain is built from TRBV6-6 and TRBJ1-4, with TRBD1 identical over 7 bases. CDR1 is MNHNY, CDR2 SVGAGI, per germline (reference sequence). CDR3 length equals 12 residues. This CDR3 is CASRPSQGILLF. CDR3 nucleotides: TGTGCCAGCAGGCCCTCACAGGGGATACTTCTTTTT.